Each of the 17 T cell receptor beta chains below was sequenced from the same sample in a study of the immune and genomic landscape of osteosarcoma. This table comes from immunoSEQ multiplex PCR, and its TCRdb copy is limited to in-frame clones, with some not included. The sample records some 4,600 clones, about 71% being singletons. Primary, local recurrence and metastasis osteosarcoma tumors were taken after treatment from poor-prognosis patients. The sample consisted of osteosarcoma tumor tissue from the femur. The receptors originated from a human donor with osteosarcoma.

The chain has TRBV10-3 and TRBJ2-2; D is unresolved. CDR3 size: 14 residues. CDR1 ENHRY and CDR2 SYGVKD come from the germline V gene. Trimming pared 2 bases from V and 0 bases from J, leaving 4 bases between. CDR3 DNA: TGTGCCATCAGTGAGAGTTCGAACACCGGGGAGCTGTTTTTT. It specifies CAISESSNTGELFF.

The CDR3 region is CASRASGSYEQYF. CDR3 coding DNA: TGTGCCAGCAGGGCTAGCGGGAGTTACGAGCAGTACTTC. The rearrangement uses TRBV27 and TRBJ2-7, with TRBD2 matching 10 bases. CDR3 length: 13 amino acids. With V trimmed by 6 bases and J by 4 bases, 3 bases remained unmatched. The V gene's germline CDR1 is MNHEY and CDR2 SMNVEV (reference sequence).

The chain recombines TRBV14 with TRBJ2-5; tentatively, D is TRBD1 or TRBD2 (7 bases each). The germline V gene encodes CDR1 SGHDN and CDR2 FVKESK. Trimming pared 7 bases from V and 5 bases from J, leaving 11 bases between. This CDR3 is built from 12 residues. CDR3 nucleotide sequence: TGTGCCAGCAACAGGGGAGGGGAGACCCAGTACTTC. It codes for CASNRGGETQYF.

The rearrangement links TRBV5-8 to TRBJ1-1, with 8 positions matching TRBD1. From germline, CDR1 is SGHTS and CDR2 YDEGEE. Trimming cost V 2 bases and J 1 base; bases outside gene matches: 1. This CDR3 is 14 amino acids long. The CDR3 loop is CASSFGTGNTEAFF. CDR3 in DNA: TGTGCCAGCAGCTTTGGGACAGGGAACACTGAAGCTTTCTTT.

V gene TRBV27 combines with J gene TRBJ2-7, with D uncertain. Between the trimmed V and J ends, which lost 4 bases and 3 bases, there was a span of 10 bases. CDR1 and CDR2 from the germline V gene are MNHEY and SMNVEV (reference sequence). The CDR3 runs 13 residues. CDR3 region: CASSSRTNYEQYF. DNA of the CDR3: TGTGCCAGCAGTTCCAGGACCAACTACGAGCAGTACTTC.

This clone was seen once. V is TRBV29-1 and J is TRBJ2-2; the match to TRBD2 covers 15 bases. The junction had 6 bases not matched to a gene; V was cut back by 5 bases and J by 5 bases. Looked up from germline, CDR1 is SQVTM and CDR2 is ANQGSEA. The CDR3 loop spans 16 amino acids. The CDR3 sequence is CSVFGLAGGRTGELFF. The DNA of the CDR3 is TGCAGCGTTTTTGGACTAGCGGGAGGGAGAACCGGGGAGCTGTTTTTT.

The chain employs TRBV6-1 and TRBJ2-7, with a tentative D call TRBD1 (5 bases). Trimming pared 2 bases from V and 2 bases from J, leaving 13 bases between. CDR3 length: 15 amino acids. Germline-derived CDR1 and CDR2 are MNHNS and SASEGT. The CDR3 loop reads CASSEIGQGPYEQYF. CDR3 in DNA: TGTGCCAGCAGTGAAATTGGGCAGGGTCCCTACGAGCAGTACTTC.

The genes are TRBV7-2 and TRBJ1-4; TRBD1 aligns across 9 bases. The CDR3 contains 14 residues. Germline lookup yields CDR1 SGHTA and CDR2 FQGNSA. V lost 4 bases, J lost 8 bases, and 5 bases stayed unmatched. This CDR3 reads CASSSDRGGEKLFF. The CDR3, as DNA: TGTGCCAGCAGCTCGGACAGGGGAGGGGAAAAACTGTTTTTT.

This clone appeared once. This chain joins TRBV4-1 and TRBJ2-7, with TRBD2 matching over 7 bases. Trimming at V came to 2 bases and at J to 4 bases, leaving 5 bases not matched to a gene. The CDR3 consists of 14 residues. CDR1 is MGHRA and CDR2 is YSYEKL in the germline V gene. The CDR3 region has the DNA TGCGCCAGCAGCCAAAGGGAGGGAGTGTACGAGCAGTACTTC. Protein sequence: CASSQREGVYEQYF.

This sequence joins TRBV4-2 and TRBJ1-3; no reliable D call. Germline V gene data show CDR1 as LGHNA and CDR2 as YNFKEQ. V was cut by 0 bases and J by 0 bases, with 9 bases left in between. The CDR3 is made up of 16 amino acids. The CDR3 sequence: CASSQDFGFSGNTIYF. The CDR3 DNA is TGTGCCAGCAGCCAAGATTTCGGGTTCTCTGGAAACACCATATATTTT.

The chain carries TRBV9 and TRBJ1-4, with 7 bases matching TRBD1. Per germline, CDR1 SGDLS and CDR2 YYNGEE. V lost 3 bases to trimming and J lost 8 bases; unmatched junction nucleotides: 4. The CDR3 is 13 residues long. CDR3 bases: TGTGCCAGCAGCGAGACAGGGAGGGAAAAACTGTTTTTT. This translates into CASSETGREKLFF.

This clone was seen more than once but under ten times. The genes are TRBV5-6 and TRBJ2-3; possibly TRBD1 for D (5 bases). V was pared by 0 bases and J by 5 bases, with 10 bases between. CDR1 and CDR2 from the germline V gene are SGHDT and YYEEEE. This CDR3 region has 14 residues. The CDR3 region has the DNA TGTGCCAGCAGCTTGGAGGGGCCGCGAGATACGCAGTATTTT. It codes for CASSLEGPRDTQYF.

The chain has TRBV7-3 and TRBJ2-6, with D possibly being TRBD2 (6 bases). Germline values: CDR1 SGHTA, CDR2 FQGTGA. The length of the CDR3 is 16 residues. V lost 5 bases and J 2 bases, leaving 13 bases between the germline ends. CDR3 nucleotide sequence: TGTGCCAGCAGCCGGGCCGGGGGAACTGGGGCCAACGTCCTGACTTTC. Translating it yields CASSRAGGTGANVLTF.

This clone occurred once. The J gene is TRBJ2-2, the V gene TRBV19, with D possibly matching TRBD1 (6 bases). This CDR3 is 15 amino acids long. Germline values: CDR1 LNHDA, CDR2 SQIVND (reference sequence). Trimming stripped 10 bases from V and 4 bases from J, with 19 bases between. The CDR3 bases are TGTGCCACCTCGATCCGCCAGGGGCGCACCGGGGAGCTGTTTTTT. This codes for CATSIRQGRTGELFF.

The rearrangement links TRBV7-2 to TRBJ1-2; D gene ambiguous. Germline CDR1 SGHTA, CDR2 FQGNSA. The CDR3 is 17 amino acids. The V end was cut by 2 bases, the J end by 6 bases, with 22 bases between. CDR3 protein: CASSLWASSRRIHGYTF. The DNA for the CDR3 is TGTGCCAGCAGCTTATGGGCTTCGAGTCGCAGGATTCATGGCTACACCTTC.

In its sample, this clone was seen a few times. DNA for the CDR3: TGTGCCAGCAGCTCCGGACTAGCTTATACAGATACGCAGTATTTT. Its translation: CASSSGLAYTDTQYF. V and J are TRBV7-3 and TRBJ2-3, with 8 bases aligning to TRBD2. V gave up 4 bases and J gave up 3 bases; unmatched junction bases: 6. Germline lookup yields CDR1 SGHTA and CDR2 FQGTGA. This CDR3 is built from 15 residues.

The chain employs TRBV7-3 and TRBJ1-1; a possible D gene is TRBD1 (5 bases). CDR1 and CDR2 from the germline V gene are SGHTA and FQGTGA. The V end lost 1 base, the J end lost 8 bases, and 8 bases lay between the germline ends. CDR3 length equals 12 residues. CDR3 loop: CASSLNDREAFF. The DNA of the CDR3 is TGTGCCAGCAGCTTAAACGACAGAGAAGCTTTCTTT.